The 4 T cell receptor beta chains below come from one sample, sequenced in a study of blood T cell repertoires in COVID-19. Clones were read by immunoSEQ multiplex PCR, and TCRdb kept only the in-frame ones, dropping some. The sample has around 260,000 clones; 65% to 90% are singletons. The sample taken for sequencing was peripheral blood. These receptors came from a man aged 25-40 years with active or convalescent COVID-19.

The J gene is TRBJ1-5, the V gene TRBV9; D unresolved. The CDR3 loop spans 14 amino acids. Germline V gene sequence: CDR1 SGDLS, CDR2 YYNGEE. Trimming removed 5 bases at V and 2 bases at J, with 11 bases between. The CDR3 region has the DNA TGTGCCAGCAGTCGGGATTTCGGCAATCAGCCCCAGCATTTT. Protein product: CASSRDFGNQPQHF. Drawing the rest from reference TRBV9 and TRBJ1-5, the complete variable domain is DSGVTQTPKHLITATGQRVTLRCSPRSGDLSVYWYQQSLDQGLQFLIQYYNGEERAKGNILERFSAQQFPDLHSELNLSSLELGDSALYFCASSRDFGNQPQHFGDGTRLSIL.

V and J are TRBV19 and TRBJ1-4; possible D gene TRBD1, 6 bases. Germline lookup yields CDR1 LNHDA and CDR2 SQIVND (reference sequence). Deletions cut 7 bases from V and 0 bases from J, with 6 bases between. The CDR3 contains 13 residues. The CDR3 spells CASNRATNEKLFF. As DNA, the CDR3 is TGTGCCAGTAACAGGGCAACTAATGAAAAACTGTTTTTT.

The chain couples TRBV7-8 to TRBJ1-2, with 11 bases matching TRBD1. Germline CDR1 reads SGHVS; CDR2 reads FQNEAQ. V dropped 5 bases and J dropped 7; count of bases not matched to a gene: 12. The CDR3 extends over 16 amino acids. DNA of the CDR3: TGTGCCAGCAGCCTGAACTATCCGGACAGGGGGCTTGGCTACACCTTC. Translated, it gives CASSLNYPDRGLGYTF.

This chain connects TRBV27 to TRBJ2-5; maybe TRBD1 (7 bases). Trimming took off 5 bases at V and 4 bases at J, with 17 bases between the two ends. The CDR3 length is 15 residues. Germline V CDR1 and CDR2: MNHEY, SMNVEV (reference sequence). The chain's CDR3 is CASSPTRGVGETQYF. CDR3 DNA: TGTGCCAGCAGTCCCACCAGGGGGGTTGGAGAGACCCAGTACTTC.